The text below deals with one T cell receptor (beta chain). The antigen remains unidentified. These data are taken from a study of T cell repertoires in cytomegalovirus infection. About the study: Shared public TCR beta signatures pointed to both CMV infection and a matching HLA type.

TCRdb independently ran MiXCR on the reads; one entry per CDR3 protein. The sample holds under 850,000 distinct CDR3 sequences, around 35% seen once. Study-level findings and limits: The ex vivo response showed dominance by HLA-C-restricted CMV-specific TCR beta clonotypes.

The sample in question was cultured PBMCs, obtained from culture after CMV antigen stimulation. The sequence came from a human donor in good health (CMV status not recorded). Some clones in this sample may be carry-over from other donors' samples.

CDR3 sequence reads: CASSLSGTNTGNTIYF. The CDR3 DNA reads as TGTGCCAGCAGCTTGTCAGGGACAAATACTGGAAACACCATATATTTT. This rearrangement joins TRBV5-5 to TRBJ1-3; possibly TRBD1 for D (6 bases). CDR1 SGHKS and CDR2 YYEKEE come from the germline V gene (reference sequence). V was pared by 1 base and J by 2 bases, with 13 bases between. The CDR3 covers 16 residues.